Listed below are T cell receptor beta chains from one sample, sequenced in a study of cytomegalovirus exposure and HLA in healthy donors. Sequencing was performed with immunoSEQ multiplex PCR; in TCRdb, only in-frame clones are kept and a portion is missing. The table for this sample gives fewer than 85,000 clones. Sequencing used PBMCs. The source is a man in his fifties or sixties in good health and CMV-seropositive. The CDR3 runs from the conserved cysteine through the conserved F or W. A D gene is named only where the DNA matches it firmly.

J | V | D | DNA | CDR3
TRBJ1-1 | TRBV18 | TRBD1 | TGTGCCAGCTCCCCTGTGGAGACAGGGTCCCCTGAAGCTTTCTTT | CASSPVETGSPEAFF
TRBJ2-7 | TRBV28 | TRBD2 | TGTGCCAGCAGGACTAGCGGGAGGTACGAGCAGTACTTC | CASRTSGRYEQYF
TRBJ2-5 | TRBV12-5 | NA | TGTGCTAGTGGTTCTCCAGGGTTCCCCGAGACCCAGTACTTC | CASGSPGFPETQYF
TRBJ1-4 | TRBV6-5 | TRBD1 | TGTGCCAGCAGTTACGACAGGGCCTCAACGGAAAAACTGTTTTTT | CASSYDRASTEKLFF
TRBJ2-5 | TRBV19 | NA | TGTGCCTGCGGGGAGACCCAGTACTTC | CACGETQYF
TRBJ2-1 | TRBV7-9 | NA | TGTGCCAGCTACAGGGTCGTTTCCTACAATGAGCAGTTCTTC | CASYRVVSYNEQFF
TRBJ1-5 | TRBV28 | NA | TGTGCCAGCAGCCCCCCGGGAATTGTTGGTCAGCCCCAGCATTTT | CASSPPGIVGQPQHF
TRBJ2-4 | TRBV7-2 | TRBD2 | TGTGCCAGCAGCTTATCCCCGGGGGGGGCCAAAAACATTCAGTACTTC | CASSLSPGGAKNIQYF
TRBJ1-1 | TRBV5-1 | NA | TGCGCCAGCAGGGCAGATCCTAACACTGAAGCTTTCTTT | CASRADPNTEAFF
TRBJ1-1 | TRBV7-2 | NA | TGTGCCAGCATTTTAGACAGATCGGGCACTGAAGCTTTCTTT | CASILDRSGTEAFF
TRBJ2-7 | TRBV19 | TRBD2 | TGTGCCAGTAGTTCTAGCGGGAGAGGCCTCTACGAGCAGTACTTC | CASSSSGRGLYEQYF
TRBJ1-5 | TRBV6-1 | TRBD1 | TGTGCCAGCAGTGATTCTGGACAGGGGAGCAATCAGCCCCAGCATTTT | CASSDSGQGSNQPQHF
TRBJ2-7 | TRBV19 | NA | TGTGCCAGTAGTACCAGGGTACCACCGGGGGAGGACGAGCAGTACTTC | CASSTRVPPGEDEQYF
TRBJ2-2 | TRBV2 | TRBD2 | TGTGCCAGCGGGACTAGCACCGGGGAGCTGTTTTTT | CASGTSTGELFF
TRBJ1-4 | TRBV11-2 | TRBD1 | TGTGCCAGCAGCTTAACGGGACGACAGGGAACTAATGAAAAACTGTTTTTT | CASSLTGRQGTNEKLFF
TRBJ1-1 | TRBV6-1 | NA | TGTGCCAGCAGTGCGGACACGAACACTGAAGCTTTCTTT | CASSADTNTEAFF
TRBJ2-1 | TRBV5-1 | TRBD2 | TGCGCCAGCAGCTCCGGGACTAGCTGGGATGAGCAGTTCTTC | CASSSGTSWDEQFF
TRBJ1-4 | TRBV19 | NA | TGTGCCAGTAGTAAAGAGGGCAGGGTAGACGAAAAACTGTTTTTT | CASSKEGRVDEKLFF
TRBJ2-3 | TRBV7-3 | TRBD1 | TGTGCCAGCAGCTTAACAGGGGGCAGGGATACGCAGTATTTT | CASSLTGGRDTQYF
TRBJ2-3 | TRBV19 | TRBD2 | TGTGCCCGCAGAAAGTTGGAGGGTCTAGCGGTTAGCACAGATACGCAGTATTTT | CARRKLEGLAVSTDTQYF
TRBJ2-5 | TRBV5-1 | NA | TGCGCCAGCAGCCCTGAGTTATCTGAGACCCAGTACTTC | CASSPELSETQYF
TRBJ1-3 | TRBV9 | NA | TGTGCCAGCAGCGGGGACTTTTTCTCTGGAAACACCATATATTTT | CASSGDFFSGNTIYF
TRBJ2-2 | TRBV19 | NA | TGTGCCAGTAGTCTCTCAGGGACCGGGGAGCTGTTTTTT | CASSLSGTGELFF
TRBJ1-6 | TRBV7-8 | NA | TGTGCCAGCAGCAAACAGGTGTACTCCTATAATTCACCCCTCCACTTT | CASSKQVYSYNSPLHF
TRBJ1-5 | TRBV2 | NA | TGTGCCAGCAGTGAAGCTGGGCCTTATAGCAATCAGCCCCAGCATTTT | CASSEAGPYSNQPQHF
TRBJ1-3 | TRBV28 | NA | TGTGCCAGCAGGAGAGGGTCTGGAAACACCATATATTTT | CASRRGSGNTIYF
TRBJ2-2 | TRBV7-9 | TRBD1 | TGTGCCAGCAGGGAAGCCGGGACAGGGCACACCGGGGAGCTGTTTTTT | CASREAGTGHTGELFF
TRBJ1-2 | TRBV30 | NA | TGTGCCTGGAACGAGGGAGGTGGGGATGGCTACACCTTC | CAWNEGGGDGYTF
TRBJ2-1 | TRBV10-3 | NA | TGTGCCATCAGTGAACGGGAGAGCTCCTACAATGAGCAGTTCTTC | CAISERESSYNEQFF
TRBJ1-2 | TRBV7-9 | NA | TGTGCCAGCAGCCTGCAGGGCTACTATGGCTACACCTTC | CASSLQGYYGYTF
TRBJ1-4 | TRBV2 | TRBD1 | TGTGCCAGCAGGACGGACAGGGACTATGAAAAACTGTTTTTT | CASRTDRDYEKLFF
TRBJ1-2 | TRBV5-1 | TRBD1 | TGCGCCAGCAGCCCTGGACAGGGAGGATATGGCTACACCTTC | CASSPGQGGYGYTF
TRBJ1-3 | TRBV5-6 | NA | TGTGCCAGCAGCTTGAGTGGCAGGGTCGCTGGAAACACCATATATTTT | CASSLSGRVAGNTIYF
TRBJ1-4 | TRBV11-2 | TRBD1 | TGTGCCAGCAGCCAGGGGGCAACTAATGAAAAACTGTTTTTT | CASSQGATNEKLFF
TRBJ2-5 | TRBV7-9 | TRBD2 | TGTGCCAGCAGCTCCGGGAGGAGCGGGCAAGAGACCCAGTACTTC | CASSSGRSGQETQYF
TRBJ1-4 | TRBV18 | NA | TGTGCCAGCTCCCTACAGGGCCTCCCTGCAACTAATGAAAAACTGTTTTTT | CASSLQGLPATNEKLFF
TRBJ2-1 | TRBV15 | NA | TGTGCCACCAGCAGAGAATTTGGGGGGAGGAATGAGCAGTTCTTC | CATSREFGGRNEQFF
TRBJ1-4 | TRBV7-9 | NA | TGTGCCAGCAGCTCCTTTGCCCCACTAGGGGAAAAACTGTTTTTT | CASSSFAPLGEKLFF
TRBJ1-2 | TRBV6-5 | NA | TGTGCCAGCAGTTACTCGGGCGCCTCTAACTATGGCTACACCTTC | CASSYSGASNYGYTF
TRBJ2-7 | TRBV7-7 | TRBD1 | TGTGCCAGCAGCCCCAACAGGGGTCCTACCTACGAGCAGTACTTC | CASSPNRGPTYEQYF
TRBJ1-5 | TRBV6-5 | NA | TGTGCCAGCAGTTACTCGAGACAGAACCAGCCCCAGCATTTT | CASSYSRQNQPQHF
TRBJ2-7 | TRBV6-1 | NA | TGTGCCAGCAGTGGTGTGCGAGGGGGAGGGCCACGGGAGCAGTACTTC | CASSGVRGGGPREQYF
TRBJ2-3 | TRBV19 | TRBD2 | TGTGCCAGTAGTTATAGCGGGAGGGTTACAGATACGCAGTATTTT | CASSYSGRVTDTQYF
TRBJ1-2 | TRBV14 | NA | TGTGCCAGCAGCCAAGAAGGCCAGGGGTACTATGGCTACACCTTC | CASSQEGQGYYGYTF
TRBJ1-5 | TRBV21-1 | NA | TGTGCCAGCAGCGCGTATAATCAGCCCCAGCATTTT | CASSAYNQPQHF
TRBJ2-7 | TRBV5-8 | NA | TGTGCCAGCAGTCGAAGGGGCACTTCCTACGAGCAGTACTTC | CASSRRGTSYEQYF
TRBJ2-1 | TRBV27 | NA | TGTGCCAGTGGGCCATACAATGAGCAGTTCTTC | CASGPYNEQFF
TRBJ2-2 | TRBV9 | NA | TGTGCCAGCAGCGTAGTTGGGGACGGGGGGCTTACCGGGGAGCTGTTTTTT | CASSVVGDGGLTGELFF